The sequence of this TCR beta chain was determined in a study of blood T cells in healthy people across ages. General study findings and limits: Diversity of TCR beta per million T cells declined in a roughly linear way with age. Researchers judged that diversity estimates from one million T cells fell short of true values.

Germline loops: CDR1 KGHDR, CDR2 SFDVKD. The V gene lost 7 bases and the J gene lost 3 bases, with 8 bases spanning the gap. The CDR3 totals 13 residues. The authors drew 8.5 to 10 milliliters of peripheral blood from each donor. About this clonotype: Its antigen remains unknown.

Together with a sample-barcoded 5' primer, a J-beta primer mix was included in a second PCR lasting about 6 to 11 cycles. Per-sample output comprised a minimum of 2.5 million paired-end reads containing CDR3. TCRdb re-called the 5' RACE reads through MiXCR, storing one row per CDR3 protein. The table includes about 1 million distinct CDR3 sequences, 35% to 50% detected once. The sequence was obtained from a woman in her sixties in good health. V usage is TRBV24-1 and J usage is TRBJ2-2, with D unresolved. The sample consisted of blood. The CDR3 DNA is TGTGCCACCAGATCCTTAGACACCGGGGAGCTGTTTTTT. Amino acid sequence: CATRSLDTGELFF.